What follows describes a single TCR beta chain. Produced via immunoSEQ multiplex PCR; TCRdb's table is partial and in-frame only. This sample has 2.3 million or so clones, with over 90% found just once. CDR3 size: 17 residues. Germline CDR1 is MDHEN and CDR2 is SYDVKM. V lost 5 bases, J lost 2 bases, and 10 bases stayed unmatched. The data were obtained in a study of shared clonotypes between healthy human individuals. Material for sequencing was naive CD4+ T cells from PBMCs. As for subset: CD45RA+ positively selected. The V gene is TRBV28, the J gene TRBJ2-2, with 8 bases lining up with TRBD2. This receptor was taken from a man between 18 and 29 years old in good health. Some clones in this sample may be carry-over from other donors' samples. CDR3 loop: CASSPTSGGTNTGELFF. In DNA, the CDR3 is TGTGCCAGCAGTCCAACTAGCGGAGGGACTAACACCGGGGAGCTGTTTTTT. Filled out from reference TRBV28 and TRBJ2-2, the complete variable domain reads DVKVTQSSRYLVKRTGEKVFLECVQDMDHENMFWYRQDPGLGLRLIYFSYDVKMKEKGDIPEGYSVSREKKERFSLILESASTNQTSMYLCASSPTSGGTNTGELFFGEGSRLTVL.